These 14 T cell receptor beta chains were all obtained from the same sample, sequenced in a study of blood T cell repertoires in COVID-19. Data came from immunoSEQ multiplex PCR; TCRdb stores just in-frame clones and leaves some out. The sample carries a few hundred thousand clones, roughly 86% recorded once. Sequenced material: peripheral blood. All receptors come from a human donor with acute or convalescent COVID-19. The donor label of this sample is uncertain.

This rearrangement joins TRBV6-2 or TRBV6-3 to TRBJ2-5; D is possibly TRBD2 (5 bases). The CDR3 has 12 amino acids. Trimming took 0 bases from V and 6 from J, leaving 5 bases between them. The germline CDR1 and CDR2 sequences are MNHEY and SVGEGT. CDR3 in DNA: TGTGCCAGCAGTTACTCCGGGAAGACCCAGTACTTC. This sequence encodes CASSYSGKTQYF.

The chain employs TRBV14 and TRBJ2-1; TRBD2 matches 11 bases. This CDR3 contains 15 residues. After removal of 5 bases from V and 2 bases from J, the junction contained 2 bases not matched to a gene. From germline, CDR1 is SGHDN and CDR2 FVKESK. The DNA for the CDR3 is TGTGCCAGCAGCTATAGCGGGAGGGCCTACAATGAGCAGTTCTTC. It yields the protein CASSYSGRAYNEQFF.

V is TRBV7-8 and J is TRBJ2-5, with D maybe TRBD1 (5 bases). The germline CDR1 and CDR2 sequences are SGHVS and FQNEAQ. The CDR3 runs to 16 residues. V was shortened by 1 base and J by 5 bases, with 17 bases between the two germline ends. The CDR3 DNA sequence: TGTGCCAGCAGCTTAGTCGTGTCGACAGTCAGGGAGACCCAGTACTTC. It yields the protein CASSLVVSTVRETQYF.

This clone was detected a few times. The chain has TRBV15 and TRBJ2-5; 8 bases line up with TRBD2. V gave up 0 bases and J gave up 4 bases; unmatched junction bases: 7. The CDR3 runs 16 residues. The germline CDR1 and CDR2 sequences are LNHNV and YYDKDF (reference sequence). The CDR3 sequence is CATSRERGGAGETQYF. The DNA for the CDR3 is TGTGCCACCAGCAGAGAACGGGGGGGCGCGGGAGAGACCCAGTACTTC.

V gene TRBV14 combines with J gene TRBJ2-1, with 10 bases lining up with TRBD2. Germline CDR1 reads SGHDN; CDR2 reads FVKESK. The CDR3 contains 16 residues. Trimming at V came to 1 base and at J to 8 bases, leaving 8 bases not matched to a gene. The CDR3 sequence is CASSQVASGSLYEQFF. The CDR3 nucleotides read TGTGCCAGCAGCCAAGTCGCTAGCGGGAGTCTTTATGAGCAGTTCTTC. Combining the CDR3 with reference TRBV14 and TRBJ2-1 gives the whole variable domain EAGVTQFPSHSVIEKGQTVTLRCDPISGHDNLYWYRRVMGKEIKFLLHFVKESKQDESGMPNNRFLAERTGGTYSTLKVQPAELEDSGVYFCASSQVASGSLYEQFFGPGTRLTVL.

The gene calls are TRBV14 and TRBJ1-3, with no clear D. The CDR3 consists of 13 residues. Germline lookup yields CDR1 SGHDN and CDR2 FVKESK. V dropped 4 bases and J dropped 4 bases, with 8 bases sitting between them. CDR3: CASSPRAGNTIYF. As DNA, the CDR3 is TGTGCCAGCAGCCCGAGAGCCGGAAACACCATATATTTT. The full variable domain, with the rest looked up from reference TRBV14 and TRBJ1-3, is EAGVTQFPSHSVIEKGQTVTLRCDPISGHDNLYWYRRVMGKEIKFLLHFVKESKQDESGMPNNRFLAERTGGTYSTLKVQPAELEDSGVYFCASSPRAGNTIYFGEGSWLTVV.

This clone was detected only once. The CDR3 sequence: CASSIVLGTGNWHTEAFF. CDR3 nucleotide sequence: TGTGCCAGTAGTATCGTCTTGGGGACAGGGAACTGGCACACTGAAGCTTTCTTT. V and J are TRBV19 and TRBJ1-1, with 9 bases fitting TRBD1. CDR3 size: 18 residues. Trimming took 3 bases from V and 3 from J; bases not matched to a gene: 14. From germline, CDR1 is LNHDA and CDR2 SQIVND (reference sequence). Complete variable domain (other parts from reference TRBV19 and TRBJ1-1): DGGITQSPKYLFRKEGQNVTLSCEQNLNHDAMYWYRQDPGQGLRLIYYSQIVNDFQKGDIAEGYSVSREKKESFPLTVTSAQKNPTAFYLCASSIVLGTGNWHTEAFFGQGTRLTVV.

This clone has only a few counts. V usage is TRBV12-3 or TRBV12-4 and J usage is TRBJ1-6; a possible D gene is TRBD1 (6 bases). This CDR3 region has 13 residues. V dropped 8 bases and J dropped 9 bases, with 14 bases sitting between them. CDR3 protein: CASRQVVSSPLHF. CDR3 DNA: TGTGCCAGCCGACAGGTCGTGAGTTCACCCCTCCACTTT.

This chain links TRBV7-9 with TRBJ1-3; no definite D call. V shed 4 bases and J shed 1 base, with 14 bases lying between them. The CDR3 length is 16 residues. Germline values: CDR1 SEHNR, CDR2 FQNEAQ (reference sequence). CDR3 protein: CASSSQGTVSGNTIYF. CDR3 DNA: TGTGCCAGCAGCTCACAAGGCACAGTATCTGGAAACACCATATATTTT.

CDR3 protein: CASNPDRGRRNTEAFF. The CDR3 nucleotides read TGTGCCAGCAATCCCGACAGGGGGCGGAGGAACACTGAAGCTTTCTTT. The chain carries TRBV11-2 and TRBJ1-1; 10 bases map to TRBD1. This CDR3 region has 16 residues. J gave up 1 base and V 7 bases, and 9 bases lay outside the gene matches. Germline V gene sequence: CDR1 SGHAT, CDR2 FQNNGV. Full variable domain (rest looked up from reference TRBV11-2 and TRBJ1-1): EAGVAQSPRYKIIEKRQSVAFWCNPISGHATLYWYQQILGQGPKLLIQFQNNGVVDDSQLPKDRFSAERLKGVDSTLKIQPAKLEDSAVYLCASNPDRGRRNTEAFFGQGTRLTVV.

This clone was counted a single time. The chain recombines TRBV27 with TRBJ1-2; D perhaps matches TRBD1 (5 bases). The germline gives CDR1 MNHEY, CDR2 SMNVEV (reference sequence). The CDR3 contains 15 residues. V was pared by 5 bases and J by 1 base, with 14 bases between. This CDR3 is CASSEARGLNYGYTF. CDR3 coding DNA: TGTGCCAGCAGTGAGGCCCGGGGACTTAACTATGGCTACACCTTC.

The rearrangement joins TRBV7-9 to TRBJ2-6; no firm D call. Germline CDR1 SEHNR, CDR2 FQNEAQ (reference sequence). Deletions cut 5 bases from V and 2 bases from J, with 7 bases between. This CDR3 has 14 amino acids. The CDR3, as DNA: TGTGCCAGCAGCATCGTAACTGGGGCCAACGTCCTGACTTTC. Translation: CASSIVTGANVLTF.

The V and J genes are TRBV7-6 and TRBJ1-5; 7 bases fit TRBD1. The CDR3 runs to 17 residues. Trimming removed 4 bases from V and 0 bases from J; junction bases left unmatched: 9. Germline V lookup: CDR1 SGHVS, CDR2 FNYEAQ. The CDR3 DNA follows: TGTGCCAGCAGCTCGGGATTGACAGGGCGTAGCAATCAGCCCCAGCATTTT. Its translation: CASSSGLTGRSNQPQHF.

The sample holds one count of this clone. The gene calls are TRBV5-1 and TRBJ1-2; TRBD1 matches 7 bases. This CDR3 spans 13 amino acids. Germline loops: CDR1 SGHRS, CDR2 YFSETQ. V was clipped by 4 bases and J by 6 bases; unmatched bases: 6. This CDR3 reads CASSPRDSNGYTF. CDR3 sequence (DNA): TGCGCCAGCAGCCCGAGGGACAGTAATGGCTACACCTTC. The variable domain in full, completed from reference TRBV5-1 and TRBJ1-2, reads KAGVTQTPRYLIKTRGQQVTLSCSPISGHRSVSWYQQTPGQGLQFLFEYFSETQRNKGNFPGRFSGRQFSNSRSEMNVSTLELGDSALYLCASSPRDSNGYTFGSGTRLTVV.